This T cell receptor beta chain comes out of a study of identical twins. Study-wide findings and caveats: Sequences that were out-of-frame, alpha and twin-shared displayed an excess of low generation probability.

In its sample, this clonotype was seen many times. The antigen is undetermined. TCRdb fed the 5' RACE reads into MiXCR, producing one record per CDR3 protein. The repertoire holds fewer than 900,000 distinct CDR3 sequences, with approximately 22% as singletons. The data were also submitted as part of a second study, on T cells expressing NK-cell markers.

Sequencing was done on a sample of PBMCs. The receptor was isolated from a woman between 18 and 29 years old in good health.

CDR3 DNA: TGTGCCAGCAGCTTAGAGAGCGCCCCCTACAATGAGCAGTTCTTC. It encodes CASSLESAPYNEQFF. V and J are TRBV7-2 and TRBJ2-1; D is unclear. The CDR3 covers 15 residues. Germline V gene data show CDR1 as SGHTA and CDR2 as FQGNSA. Trimming cost V 1 base and J 2 bases, with 9 bases left between them. The variable domain in full, completed from reference TRBV7-2 and TRBJ2-1, reads GAGVSQSPSNKVTEKGKDVELRCDPISGHTALYWYRQSLGQGLEFLIYFQGNSAPDKSGLPSDRFSAERTGGSVSTLTIQRTQQEDSAVYLCASSLESAPYNEQFFGPGTRLTVL.